One TCR beta chain is described in this entry. Germline lookup yields CDR1 MNHNS and CDR2 SASEGT. Between the trimmed V and J ends, which lost 4 bases and 1 base, there was a span of 25 bases. This CDR3 spans 19 amino acids. Source study methods: Reference gene primer amplification yielded estimated nucleated cell counts. The data were produced by immunoSEQ multiplex PCR, yet TCRdb's version contains in-frame clones alone and is incomplete. V and J calls and clone size are as listed in that table; D and trimming were resolved from the DNA. Here the sample spans approximately 200,000 clones, roughly 80% being singletons. The data were taken from a study of blood T cell repertoires in COVID-19. The overall study: T cells, B-cell-depleted T cells, or PBMCs supplied cDNA or gDNA.

The chain combines TRBV6-1 with TRBJ1-1; possibly TRBD1 for D (6 bases). This clonotype was sampled from a woman aged 55-69 years with acute or convalescent COVID-19. The sample taken for sequencing was peripheral blood. DNA of the CDR3: TGTGCCAGCAGTGTCGGTCCTGGGGGCAGGGGCGGTAAGAACACTGAAGCTTTCTTT. As protein: CASSVGPGGRGGKNTEAFF.